This TCR beta chain was documented in a study of cytomegalovirus exposure and HLA in healthy donors. Donors were nominally healthy when sampled, though unrecorded immune exposures were likely. As to this clone: The antigen is unknown.

From germline, CDR1 is MNHNY and CDR2 SVGAGI (reference sequence). This CDR3 has 15 residues. Trimming stripped 2 bases from V and 1 base from J, with 8 bases between. PCR involved 60 Vbeta and 13 Jbeta primers. Source study methods: It was a later analysis that counted some 80 million unique TCR beta chains, of which roughly 10 million were shared. The data were produced by immunoSEQ multiplex PCR, yet TCRdb's version contains in-frame clones alone and is incomplete. V and J calls and clone size are those listed in that table; D and trimming were worked out from the DNA. This table has approximately 160,000 clones, over 75% appearing once. Findings and limits, study-wide: A list of 150 to 200 TCR beta chains associated with cytomegalovirus was given. It was reported that the classifier diagnosed cytomegalovirus status with high specificity and sensitivity in both the original and validation cohorts.

The sample taken for sequencing was PBMCs. This sequence was found in a man aged 25-40 years in good health and CMV-seropositive. J is TRBJ2-2 and V is TRBV6-6; tentatively, D is TRBD2 (5 bases). The CDR3 coding sequence is TGTGCCAGCAGTTACAAGCGGAGGAACACCGGGGAGCTGTTTTTT. It yields the protein CASSYKRRNTGELFF.